The rows below give T cell receptor beta chains drawn from one sample of a study of T cell responses to AZD1222 COVID-19 vaccine. Method: immunoSEQ multiplex PCR; TCRdb's copy keeps in-frame clones and lacks some. This table has over 150,000 clones, approximately 87% appearing once. The input for sequencing was peripheral blood, taken on day 0 of MenACWY control vaccination. The receptors originated from an adult in good health. Each CDR3 is given without its conserved first and last residue. The order of the fields is V gene, clone size, J gene, CDR3 protein. Some rows mark clone size as missing; the rest say once, few, many or name a class of expanded clone.

TRBV6-2/TRBV6-3	.	TRBJ2-7	ASSYPQGRHEQY
TRBV24-1	.	TRBJ2-3	ATSDPTSGPAGYTQY
TRBV13	.	TRBJ1-1	ASSWRARSTEAF
TRBV7-8	.	TRBJ1-1	ASSLAQGAVSEAF
TRBV5-1	few	TRBJ2-2	ASSLLAGGDGELF
TRBV5-6	.	TRBJ1-3	ASSLVSGNTIY
TRBV5-5	.	TRBJ2-7	ASSLALQYYEQY
TRBV5-1	.	TRBJ2-1	ASSPLGWSNEQF
TRBV5-1	once	TRBJ2-2	ASSLAGTNTGELF
TRBV7-2	.	TRBJ1-5	ASSLAEAPQH
TRBV5-4	.	TRBJ2-3	ASSDQSSGSRTDTQY
TRBV5-8	.	TRBJ1-1	ASSLSFIGVNTEAF
TRBV6-6	.	TRBJ1-1	ASRGRGGNTEAF
TRBV13	.	TRBJ2-1	ASSSGQDDFYNEQF
TRBV19	.	TRBJ1-6	ASSIKTGGSPLH
TRBV18	.	TRBJ1-6	ASSPGTADSPLH
TRBV6-2/TRBV6-3	.	TRBJ1-6	ASSLSGPGTPLH
TRBV7-8	.	TRBJ1-2	ASSSGPVYYGYT
TRBV5-6	.	TRBJ2-7	ASSPEGRSGEQY
TRBV19	.	TRBJ2-1	ASRPDRFSYNEQF
TRBV5-1	.	TRBJ2-2	ASSLVLETNTGELF
TRBV7-3	.	TRBJ1-2	ASSQEGYGYT
TRBV3-1/TRBV3-2	.	TRBJ1-2	ASSPLGGADGYT
TRBV7-9	.	TRBJ1-3	ASSSDRARSGNTIY
TRBV6-5	once	TRBJ1-4	ASSSLGGAGEKLF
TRBV5-1	.	TRBJ2-7	ASSVPTSLVHEQY
TRBV19	.	TRBJ2-1	ASSIDAAGHYNEQF
TRBV5-1	.	TRBJ1-3	ASSPPRGSGNTIY
TRBV7-8	.	TRBJ2-1	ASSATSGRADEQF
TRBV5-4	.	TRBJ1-2	ASSLVGYGYT
TRBV29-1	.	TRBJ1-1	SGDRGAEAF
TRBV19	.	TRBJ1-2	ASSIQGNYGYT
TRBV5-6	.	TRBJ1-5	ASSLEGRSNQPQH
TRBV29-1	.	TRBJ1-3	SVDQGGNTIY
TRBV19	.	TRBJ1-6	ASSIGSGSPLH
TRBV14	.	TRBJ1-1	ASSRNTEAF
TRBV3-1/TRBV3-2	.	TRBJ2-2	ASSQELAGVIAGELF
TRBV6-2/TRBV6-3	few	TRBJ2-1	ASSPEGLATFYNEQF
TRBV4-3	.	TRBJ2-1	ASSQSGHPNEQF
TRBV3-1/TRBV3-2	.	TRBJ1-1	ASSQVPFRQGAHIEAF
TRBV27	.	TRBJ1-5	ASSALGSNQPQH
TRBV12-3/TRBV12-4	.	TRBJ1-1	ASSLRGNTEAF
TRBV4-2	many	TRBJ1-2	ASSQDPGLLNYGYT
TRBV19	.	TRBJ1-2	ASQGDSGYGYT
TRBV5-5	.	TRBJ2-7	ASSRDRYSYEQY
TRBV6-5	.	TRBJ1-5	ATDGSNQPQH
TRBV5-1	.	TRBJ1-2	ASSPDGSNYGYT
TRBV19	.	TRBJ2-3	ASSIPGGGTDTQY
TRBV18	.	TRBJ2-7	ASSPSLGPASYEQY
TRBV5-1	.	TRBJ2-3	ASSFGQKEDTQY